These 2 T cell receptor beta chains share one sample of origin, sequenced in a study of beta chain features in type 1 diabetes. Since all of the isolated RNA was reverse transcribed, expressed TCRB transcripts were what got sequenced. Only in-frame clones appear in the TCRdb table, and some are missing; sequencing was by immunoSEQ multiplex PCR. The top ten clones hold about 0.019% of a sample with 350,000 to 400,000 clones, about 15% of them seen once. The sample comprised naive CD4+ T cells from blood. These receptors originate from a woman under 30 in good health.

The rearrangement uses TRBV13 and TRBJ2-5; D remains unclear. The CDR3 is 13 residues long. CDR1 and CDR2 from the germline V gene are PRHDT and FYEKMQ (reference sequence). The germline V and J ends were trimmed by 5 bases and 0 bases, with 7 bases remaining between them. The CDR3 here is CASSLNNQETQYF. CDR3 sequence (DNA): TGTGCCAGCAGCCTCAACAACCAAGAGACCCAGTACTTC.

This chain uses TRBV5-1 with TRBJ1-2; no clear D gene. Trimming removed 0 bases from V and 2 bases from J, with 8 bases in between. Germline V gene data show CDR1 as SGHRS and CDR2 as YFSETQ. The CDR3 spans 14 residues. CDR3 nucleotide sequence: TGCGCCAGCAGCTTGGGGGCAGAGAACTATGGCTACACCTTC. Protein: CASSLGAENYGYTF.